The next 31 T cell receptor beta chains were all read from a single sample in a study of radiotherapy plus CTLA-4 blockade in lung cancer. Here immunoSEQ multiplex PCR was the method, and the copy in TCRdb shows in-frame clones only, minus some. The sample holds 50,000 to 60,000 clones, less than 80% seen once. The material was peripheral blood, obtained from a patient treated with radiotherapy plus ipilimumab. The receptors originated from a human donor with non-small cell lung cancer who had a complete response to radiotherapy plus ipilimumab.

This clone was recorded a few times. The gene calls are TRBV18 and TRBJ2-7, with 12 bases aligning to TRBD1. The germline gives CDR1 KGHSH, CDR2 LQKENI. V shed 3 bases, J shed 3 bases, and the junction held 6 bases outside the gene matches. This CDR3 is built from 16 residues. DNA for the CDR3: TGTGCCAGCTCACCGTCGGGACAGGGGGCAAACTACGAGCAGTACGTC. As protein: CASSPSGQGANYEQYV.

This chain uses TRBV9 with TRBJ2-1; 7 bases align to TRBD2. CDR1 is SGDLS, CDR2 YYNGEE, per germline. Germline trimming cut 2 bases from V and 10 bases from J; bases unmatched to any gene: 9. The CDR3 is made up of 14 amino acids. For the CDR3, the DNA is TGTGCCAGCAGCGTTCTTGGTCTAGCGGAGGAGCAGTTCTTC. It is translated as CASSVLGLAEEQFF.

The V call is TRBV5-1, the J call TRBJ2-5, with 7 bases matching TRBD1. V gave up 2 bases and J gave up 4 bases; unmatched junction bases: 8. The CDR3 is made up of 15 amino acids. CDR1 is SGHRS and CDR2 is YFSETQ in the germline V gene. CDR3 amino acids: CASSFGQGGLETQYF. CDR3 nucleotides: TGCGCCAGCAGCTTCGGTCAAGGGGGCCTAGAGACCCAGTACTTC.

The genes are TRBV2 and TRBJ2-5; 10 bases are shared with TRBD2. The junction had 4 bases not matched to a gene; V was cut back by 1 base and J by 5 bases. The germline gives CDR1 SNHLY, CDR2 FYNNEI. This CDR3 is built from 15 residues. The CDR3 here is CASSEDGAGGETQYF. The CDR3 nucleotides are TGTGCCAGCAGTGAAGATGGAGCGGGAGGGGAGACCCAGTACTTC.

The CDR3 nucleotides are TGCGCCAGCAGTGGGGACAGTCTCTATGGCTACACCTTC. Translating gives CASSGDSLYGYTF. V gene TRBV10-1 combines with J gene TRBJ1-2, with TRBD1 matching 7 bases. The CDR3 consists of 13 residues. The V gene's germline CDR1 is WNHNN and CDR2 SYGVQD (reference sequence). Losses at the gene ends were 4 bases for V and 4 bases for J; bases not matched to a gene: 3.

This chain links TRBV30 with TRBJ1-3, with D possibly being TRBD1 (6 bases). The V gene lost 8 bases and the J gene lost 0 bases, with 17 bases spanning the gap. Per the germline V gene, CDR1 is GTSNPN and CDR2 is SVGIG (reference sequence). The CDR3 is made up of 15 amino acids. CDR3 nucleotide sequence: TGTGCCACTACCCCGGGACAAATCTCTGGAAACACCATATATTTT. Its translation is CATTPGQISGNTIYF.

The chain couples TRBV27 to TRBJ1-2, with 8 bases matching TRBD1. V lost 4 bases to trimming and J lost 4 bases; unmatched junction nucleotides: 11. Germline values: CDR1 MNHEY, CDR2 SMNVEV (reference sequence). This CDR3 has 16 amino acids. The CDR3 spells CASSSLRQGPPYGYTF. CDR3 in DNA: TGTGCCAGCAGTTCTCTTCGACAGGGGCCACCCTATGGCTACACCTTC.

The genes are TRBV7-2 and TRBJ1-6; no clear D. This CDR3 comprises 16 residues. V dropped 6 bases and J dropped 0 bases, with 12 bases sitting between them. The V gene's germline CDR1 is SGHTA and CDR2 FQGNSA. The CDR3 region has the DNA TGTGCCAGCAGGTTACAGTCTAGCTCCTATAATTCACCCCTCCACTTT. Its translation: CASRLQSSSYNSPLHF.

This clone was recorded only once. The CDR3 loop reads CASSPGTVIAKNIQYF. The CDR3 DNA reads TGTGCCAGCTCACCAGGGACTGTCATAGCCAAAAACATTCAGTACTTC. The V gene is TRBV18, the J gene TRBJ2-4; maybe TRBD2 (6 bases). Trimming pared 2 bases from V and 0 bases from J, leaving 11 bases between. CDR1 is KGHSH and CDR2 is LQKENI in the germline V gene. This CDR3 has 16 amino acids.

The chain uses TRBV6-1 and TRBJ2-4, with unresolved D. V was cut by 8 bases and J by 3 bases, with 2 bases left in between. Germline-derived CDR1 and CDR2 are MNHNS and SASEGT. The CDR3 extends over 10 amino acids. The CDR3 reads CASLKNIQYF. CDR3 DNA: TGTGCCAGCCTCAAAAACATTCAGTACTTC.

V gene TRBV30 combines with J gene TRBJ2-7; 9 positions agree with TRBD1. Germline loops: CDR1 GTSNPN, CDR2 SVGIG (reference sequence). The CDR3 loop spans 12 amino acids. Trimming took 5 bases from V and 5 from J; bases not matched to a gene: 4. In nucleotides, the CDR3 is TGTGCCTGGGGACAGGGGCTCAACGAGCAGTACTTC. Translating gives CAWGQGLNEQYF.

CDR3 sequence: CASRRTGYNQPQHF. CDR3 in DNA: TGTGCCAGCAGACGGACAGGTTACAATCAGCCCCAGCATTTT. The chain joins TRBV6-1 to TRBJ1-5, with 7 bases matching TRBD1. Unmatched junction bases numbered 5, after V lost 6 bases and J lost 3 bases. The CDR3 has 14 amino acids. Germline V CDR1 and CDR2: MNHNS, SASEGT.

J is TRBJ1-1 and V is TRBV5-1; perhaps TRBD1 as D (6 bases). Germline loops: CDR1 SGHRS, CDR2 YFSETQ. The CDR3 contains 16 residues. V was pared by 3 bases and J by 1 base, with 16 bases between. The CDR3 sequence is CASSSPLGGANTEAFF. The CDR3 region has the DNA TGCGCCAGCAGCTCGCCTTTGGGGGGGGCGAACACTGAAGCTTTCTTT. Full variable domain (rest looked up from reference TRBV5-1 and TRBJ1-1): KAGVTQTPRYLIKTRGQQVTLSCSPISGHRSVSWYQQTPGQGLQFLFEYFSETQRNKGNFPGRFSGRQFSNSRSEMNVSTLELGDSALYLCASSSPLGGANTEAFFGQGTRLTVV.

V gene TRBV2 combines with J gene TRBJ1-5, with D maybe TRBD1 (5 bases). The V end lost 7 bases, the J end lost 0 bases, and 13 bases lay between the germline ends. The CDR3 consists of 15 residues. The germline V gene has CDR1 SNHLY and CDR2 FYNNEI. The CDR3 DNA sequence: TGTGCCAGCAAGCCCGACAGCGATAGCAATCAGCCCCAGCATTTT. As protein: CASKPDSDSNQPQHF.

V is TRBV30 and J is TRBJ1-2; D not resolved. V shed 1 base and J shed 6 bases, with 18 bases lying between them. The CDR3 contains 15 residues. Germline lookup yields CDR1 GTSNPN and CDR2 SVGIG (reference sequence). The CDR3 region is CAWSATRKAGHGYTF. CDR3 in DNA: TGTGCCTGGAGTGCAACCCGTAAAGCAGGTCATGGCTACACCTTC. Combining the CDR3 with reference TRBV30 and TRBJ1-2 gives the whole variable domain SQTIHQWPATLVQPVGSPLSLECTVEGTSNPNLYWYRQAAGRGLQLLFYSVGIGQISSEVPQNLSASRPQDRQFILSSKKLLLSDSGFYLCAWSATRKAGHGYTFGSGTRLTVV.

This clone turned up a few times. The chain is built from TRBV6-5 and TRBJ2-2, with D maybe TRBD2 (5 bases). V dropped 0 bases and J dropped 5 bases, with 10 bases sitting between them. This CDR3 contains 15 residues. Germline V CDR1 and CDR2: MNHEY, SVGAGI. In DNA form, the CDR3 reads TGTGCCAGCAGTTACTCGTTCGGGGAAACCGGGGAGCTGTTTTTT. Protein: CASSYSFGETGELFF.

The chain combines TRBV30 with TRBJ2-1; D may be TRBD2 (6 bases). V dropped 2 bases and J dropped 9 bases, with 11 bases sitting between them. The CDR3 is made up of 12 amino acids. Germline loops: CDR1 GTSNPN, CDR2 SVGIG (reference sequence). The CDR3 DNA reads as TGTGCCTGGAGTTCCGGGGGAACTGAGCAGTTCTTC. Protein: CAWSSGGTEQFF.

The J gene is TRBJ1-5, the V gene TRBV30; perhaps TRBD1 as D (5 bases). Germline CDR1 is GTSNPN and CDR2 is SVGIG (reference sequence). V lost 0 bases to trimming and J lost 4 bases, with 7 bases between them. The CDR3 runs to 13 residues. The CDR3 DNA is TGTGCCTGGAGTGTAAAGGGGAATCAGCCCCAGCATTTT. Translated, it gives CAWSVKGNQPQHF. Full variable domain (remainder filled in from reference TRBV30 and TRBJ1-5): SQTIHQWPATLVQPVGSPLSLECTVEGTSNPNLYWYRQAAGRGLQLLFYSVGIGQISSEVPQNLSASRPQDRQFILSSKKLLLSDSGFYLCAWSVKGNQPQHFGDGTRLSIL.

This clone was observed a handful of times. The V call is TRBV2, the J call TRBJ2-1, with a weak D call TRBD1 (5 bases). Between the trimmed V and J ends, which lost 5 bases and 3 bases, there was a span of 14 bases. This CDR3 is built from 15 residues. CDR1 SNHLY and CDR2 FYNNEI come from the germline V gene. CDR3 sequence: CASSPGQGFYNEQFF. In DNA, the CDR3 is TGTGCCAGCAGTCCGGGTCAGGGCTTCTACAATGAGCAGTTCTTC.

V is TRBV6-1 and J is TRBJ1-1; D is possibly TRBD1 (5 bases). Trimming stripped 1 base from V and 0 bases from J, with 9 bases between. CDR1 is MNHNS and CDR2 is SASEGT in the germline V gene. CDR3 size: 15 residues. CDR3 protein: CASSEVGRVNTEAFF. Here the CDR3 DNA reads TGTGCCAGCAGTGAAGTGGGCAGGGTGAACACTGAAGCTTTCTTT.

The chain joins TRBV7-9 to TRBJ1-2; D perhaps matches TRBD1 (6 bases). The V and J ends lost 3 bases and 6 bases respectively, with 11 bases between them. The CDR3 has 13 amino acids. Germline CDR1 SEHNR, CDR2 FQNEAQ (reference sequence). In nucleotides, the CDR3 is TGTGCCAGCAGCTTGGGACATTCCGATGGCTACACCTTC. Its translation is CASSLGHSDGYTF.

The chain uses TRBV6-6 and TRBJ2-7; 11 nucleotides agree with TRBD2. This CDR3 spans 15 amino acids. The germline V gene encodes CDR1 MNHNY and CDR2 SVGAGI (reference sequence). J gave up 2 bases and V 4 bases, and 4 bases lay outside the gene matches. The chain's CDR3 is CASSLGTSGPYEQYV. CDR3 sequence (DNA): TGTGCCAGCAGTTTAGGGACTAGCGGTCCCTACGAGCAGTACGTC.

The DNA of the CDR3 is TGTGCCAGCAAGGGGAATCCCAACTATGGCTACACCTTC. It is translated as CASKGNPNYGYTF. The chain joins TRBV2 to TRBJ1-2; possible D gene TRBD1, 5 bases. CDR1 is SNHLY and CDR2 is FYNNEI in the germline V gene. The V end was cut by 7 bases, the J end by 2 bases, with 11 bases between. The CDR3 is 13 amino acids.

The J gene is TRBJ1-2, the V gene TRBV27, with TRBD1 as a possible D gene (6 bases). The CDR3 covers 15 residues. CDR1 MNHEY and CDR2 SMNVEV come from the germline V gene (reference sequence). V was trimmed by 4 bases and J by 8 bases, leaving 20 bases between them. The CDR3 is CASSSPGMGAGGYTF. The CDR3 nucleotides read TGTGCCAGCAGTTCCCCGGGGATGGGGGCAGGGGGCTACACCTTC.

The chain employs TRBV6-1 and TRBJ2-2; 7 bases match TRBD2. Germline CDR1 and CDR2: MNHNS and SASEGT. This CDR3 has 15 residues. V shed 5 bases and J 0 bases; nucleotides not matched to a gene: 3. CDR3: CASSPLASNTGELFF. CDR3 in DNA: TGTGCCAGCAGTCCACTAGCGTCGAACACCGGGGAGCTGTTTTTT.

The V gene is TRBV15, the J gene TRBJ2-5, with 7 bases matching TRBD1. The DNA end lines up better with TRBJ2-7; the J call may be wrong. The germline CDR1 and CDR2 sequences are LNHNV and YYDKDF (reference sequence). This CDR3 contains 13 residues. The DNA for the CDR3 is TGTGCCACCAGCAGAAGGACAGGCTACGAGCAGTACTTC. Translation gives CATSRRTGYEQYF.

This rearrangement joins TRBV27 to TRBJ2-7; the match to TRBD2 covers 13 bases. CDR1 and CDR2 from the germline V gene are MNHEY and SMNVEV (reference sequence). Germline trimming cut 4 bases from V and 2 bases from J; bases unmatched to any gene: 8. CDR3 size: 17 residues. The CDR3 here is CASSSLTSGRAAYEQYV. The CDR3 DNA follows: TGTGCCAGCAGTTCCCTAACTAGCGGGAGGGCCGCCTACGAGCAGTACGTC.

V gene TRBV29-1 combines with J gene TRBJ2-7, with TRBD1 identical over 7 bases. This CDR3 has 13 amino acids. Germline CDR1 is SQVTM and CDR2 is ANQGSEA. V dropped 4 bases and J dropped 3; count of bases not matched to a gene: 6. CDR3 nucleotides: TGCAGCGTTGGAATCACAGGGGTCTACGAGCAGTACTTC. It translates to CSVGITGVYEQYF.

V and J are TRBV2 and TRBJ2-5; tentative D call: TRBD1 (6 bases). The last part of the DNA fits TRBJ2-7 better; the J call may be wrong. Germline V gene data show CDR1 as SNHLY and CDR2 as FYNNEI. The CDR3 runs 14 residues. CDR3 residues: CASSERDNSYEQYF. The CDR3 nucleotides read TGTGCCAGCAGTGAAAGGGACAACTCCTACGAGCAGTACTTC.

The chain couples TRBV27 to TRBJ2-3; 12 positions match TRBD2. The CDR3 contains 14 residues. Trimming at V came to 1 base and at J to 15 bases, leaving 8 bases not matched to a gene. Germline lookup yields CDR1 MNHEY and CDR2 SMNVEV (reference sequence). This chain's CDR3 is CASSLLASGREPYF. The CDR3 DNA reads as TGTGCCAGCAGTTTATTGGCTAGCGGGAGGGAGCCATATTTT.

The rearrangement links TRBV18 to TRBJ2-2, with 13 bases identical to TRBD2. J lost 2 bases, V lost 3 bases, and 3 bases had no gene match. The CDR3 is 17 residues long. Looked up from germline, CDR1 is KGHSH and CDR2 is LQKENI. CDR3 sequence reads: CASSPGTSGINTGELFF. The CDR3 bases are TGTGCCAGCTCACCGGGGACTAGCGGGATAAACACCGGGGAGCTGTTTTTT.